The sequence of this TCR beta chain was determined in a study of T cells in narcolepsy. The CDR3 length is 12 residues. From germline, CDR1 is SGHNT and CDR2 YYREEE (reference sequence). V was shortened by 5 bases and J by 8 bases, with 13 bases between the two germline ends. TCRdb keeps only in-frame clones here, not all; method: immunoSEQ multiplex PCR. The data show fewer than 40,000 clones, 81% seen once. The chain recombines TRBV5-4 with TRBJ1-2; D uncertain. The sequencing input was memory (CD45RA-) CD4+ T cells from blood. This clonotype was obtained from a human donor in good health. The CDR3 loop reads CASSSMGGGYTF. In nucleotides, the CDR3 is TGTGCCAGCAGTTCCATGGGTGGCGGCTACACCTTC.